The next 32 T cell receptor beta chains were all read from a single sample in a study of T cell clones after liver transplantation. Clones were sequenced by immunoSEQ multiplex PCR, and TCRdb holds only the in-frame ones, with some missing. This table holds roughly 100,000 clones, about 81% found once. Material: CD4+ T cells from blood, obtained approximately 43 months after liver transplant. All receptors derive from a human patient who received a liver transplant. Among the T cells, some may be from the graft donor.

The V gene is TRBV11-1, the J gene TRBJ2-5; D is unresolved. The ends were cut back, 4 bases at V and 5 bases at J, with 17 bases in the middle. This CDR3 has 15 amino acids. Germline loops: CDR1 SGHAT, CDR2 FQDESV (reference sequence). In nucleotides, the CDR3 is TGTGCCAGCAGCTCTAGACCGGACCGGCGGGAGACCCAGTACTTC. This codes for CASSSRPDRRETQYF.

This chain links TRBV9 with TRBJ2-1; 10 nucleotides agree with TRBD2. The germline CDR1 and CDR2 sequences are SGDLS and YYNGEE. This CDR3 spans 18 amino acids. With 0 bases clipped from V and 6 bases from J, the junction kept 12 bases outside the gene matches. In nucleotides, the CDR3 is TGTGCCAGCAGCGTAGGCGCTAGCGGGAGATGGGGTGGCAATGAGCAGTTCTTC. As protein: CASSVGASGRWGGNEQFF.

The chain's CDR3 is CASSLSQEPTEAFF. The DNA of the CDR3 is TGCGCCAGCAGCTTAAGTCAGGAACCCACTGAAGCTTTCTTT. V and J are TRBV5-1 and TRBJ1-1; no clear D gene. Deletions cut 2 bases from V and 4 bases from J, with 12 bases between. Germline CDR1 is SGHRS and CDR2 is YFSETQ. CDR3 size: 14 residues.

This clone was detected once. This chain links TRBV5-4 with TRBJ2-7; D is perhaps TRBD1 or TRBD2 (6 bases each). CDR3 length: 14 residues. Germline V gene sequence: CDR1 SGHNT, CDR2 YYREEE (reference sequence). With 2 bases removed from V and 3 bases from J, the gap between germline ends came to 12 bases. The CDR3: CASSLGGRSYEQYF. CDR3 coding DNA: TGTGCCAGCAGCTTAGGGGGGAGGAGCTACGAGCAGTACTTC. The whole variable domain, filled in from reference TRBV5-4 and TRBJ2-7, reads ETGVTQSPTHLIKTRGQQVTLRCSSQSGHNTVSWYQQALGQGPQFIFQYYREEENGRGNFPPRFSGLQFPNYSSELNVNALELDDSALYLCASSLGGRSYEQYFGPGTRLTVT.

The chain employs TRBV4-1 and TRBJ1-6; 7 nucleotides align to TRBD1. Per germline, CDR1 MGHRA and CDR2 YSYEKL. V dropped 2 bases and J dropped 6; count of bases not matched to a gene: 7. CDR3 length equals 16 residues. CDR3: CASSQPTGRINSPLHF. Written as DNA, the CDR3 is TGCGCCAGCAGCCAACCGACAGGGCGGATTAATTCACCCCTCCACTTT.

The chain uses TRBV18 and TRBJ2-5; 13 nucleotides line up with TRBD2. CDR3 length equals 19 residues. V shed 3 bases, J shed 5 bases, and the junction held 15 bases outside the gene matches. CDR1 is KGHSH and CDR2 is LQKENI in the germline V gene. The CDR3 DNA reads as TGTGCCAGCTCACCGCCGGGGGGCTCGACTAGCGGGAGGATGGAGACCCAGTACTTC. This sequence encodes CASSPPGGSTSGRMETQYF.

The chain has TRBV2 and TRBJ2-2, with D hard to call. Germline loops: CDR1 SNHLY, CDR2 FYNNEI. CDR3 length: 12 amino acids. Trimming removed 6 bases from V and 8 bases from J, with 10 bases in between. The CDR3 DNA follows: TGTGCCAGCAGGAAATTCCAGGGGGAGCTGTTTTTT. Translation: CASRKFQGELFF.

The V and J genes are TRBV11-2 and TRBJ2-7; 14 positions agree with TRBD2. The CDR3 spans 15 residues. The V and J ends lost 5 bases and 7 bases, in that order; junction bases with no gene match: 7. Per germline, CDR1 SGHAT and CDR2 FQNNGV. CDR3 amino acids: CASSPRLAGGREQYF. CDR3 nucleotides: TGTGCCAGCAGCCCCCGACTAGCGGGGGGGCGGGAGCAGTACTTC.

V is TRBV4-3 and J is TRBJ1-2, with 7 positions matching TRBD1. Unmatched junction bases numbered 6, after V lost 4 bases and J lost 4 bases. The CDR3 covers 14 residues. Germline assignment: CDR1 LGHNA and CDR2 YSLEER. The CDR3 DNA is TGCGCCAGCAGCCCCCGGACAGGTCCCTATGGCTACACCTTC. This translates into CASSPRTGPYGYTF.

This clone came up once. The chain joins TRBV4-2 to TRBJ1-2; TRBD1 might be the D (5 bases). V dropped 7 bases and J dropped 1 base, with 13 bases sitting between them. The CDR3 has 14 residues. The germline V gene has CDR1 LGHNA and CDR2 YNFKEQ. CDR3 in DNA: TGTGCCAGCAAAAAAGACCAGGGTAACTATGGCTACACCTTC. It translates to CASKKDQGNYGYTF.

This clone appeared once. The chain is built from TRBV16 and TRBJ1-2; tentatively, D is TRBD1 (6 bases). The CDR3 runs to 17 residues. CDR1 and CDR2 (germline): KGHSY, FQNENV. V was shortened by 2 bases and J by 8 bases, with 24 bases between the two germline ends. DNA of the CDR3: TGTGCCAGCAGCCAAACTAATCAGGGGTTGGCTGTGCGAGGCTACACCTTC. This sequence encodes CASSQTNQGLAVRGYTF. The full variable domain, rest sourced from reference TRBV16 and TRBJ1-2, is GEEVAQTPKHLVRGEGQKAKLYCAPIKGHSYVFWYQQVLKNEFKFLISFQNENVFDETGMPKERFSAKCLPNSPCSLEIQATKLEDSAVYFCASSQTNQGLAVRGYTFGSGTRLTVV.

The CDR3 loop is CVRSLGSGRASELSYEQYF. DNA for the CDR3: TGTGTCAGAAGCTTGGGAAGCGGGAGGGCCTCCGAACTCTCCTACGAGCAGTACTTC. The chain has TRBV7-5 and TRBJ2-7; TRBD2 was called by the table and not checked on the DNA. TRBV7-5 is designated a pseudogene. CDR3 length equals 19 residues.

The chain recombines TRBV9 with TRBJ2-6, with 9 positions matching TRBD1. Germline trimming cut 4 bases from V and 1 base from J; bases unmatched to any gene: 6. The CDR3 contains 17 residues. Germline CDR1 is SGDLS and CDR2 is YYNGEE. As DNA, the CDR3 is TGTGCCAGCAGCCCACGGACAGGGGAATCTGGGGCCAACGTCCTGACTTTC. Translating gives CASSPRTGESGANVLTF.

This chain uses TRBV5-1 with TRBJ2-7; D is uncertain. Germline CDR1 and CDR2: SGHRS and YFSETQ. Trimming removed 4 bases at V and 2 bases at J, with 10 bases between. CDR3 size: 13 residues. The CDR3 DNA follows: TGCGCCAGCAGCCAGGACGGAACCTACGAGCAGTACTTC. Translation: CASSQDGTYEQYF.

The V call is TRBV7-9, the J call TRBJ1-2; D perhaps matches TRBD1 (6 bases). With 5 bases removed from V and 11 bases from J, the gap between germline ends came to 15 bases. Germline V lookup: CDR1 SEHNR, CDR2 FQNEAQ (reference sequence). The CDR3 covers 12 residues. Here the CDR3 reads CASSTLGGGYTF. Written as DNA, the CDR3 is TGTGCCAGCAGCACCCTCGGGGGCGGATACACCTTC.

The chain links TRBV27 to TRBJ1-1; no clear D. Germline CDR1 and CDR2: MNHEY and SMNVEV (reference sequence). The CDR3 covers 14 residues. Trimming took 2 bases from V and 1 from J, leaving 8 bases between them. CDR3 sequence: CASSLRLGNTEAFF. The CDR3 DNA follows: TGTGCCAGCAGTTTACGGCTGGGGAACACTGAAGCTTTCTTT.

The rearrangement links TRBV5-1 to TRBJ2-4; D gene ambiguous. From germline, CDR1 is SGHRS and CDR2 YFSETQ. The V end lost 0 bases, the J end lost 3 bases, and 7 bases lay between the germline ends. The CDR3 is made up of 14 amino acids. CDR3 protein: CASSLGWGKNIQYF. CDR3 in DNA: TGCGCCAGCAGCTTGGGGTGGGGCAAAAACATTCAGTACTTC.

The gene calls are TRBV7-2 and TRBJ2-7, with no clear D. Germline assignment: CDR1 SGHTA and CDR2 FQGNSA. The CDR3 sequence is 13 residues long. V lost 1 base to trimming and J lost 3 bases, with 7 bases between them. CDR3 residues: CASSLGPVYEQYF. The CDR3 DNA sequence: TGTGCCAGCAGCTTAGGGCCCGTCTACGAGCAGTACTTC.

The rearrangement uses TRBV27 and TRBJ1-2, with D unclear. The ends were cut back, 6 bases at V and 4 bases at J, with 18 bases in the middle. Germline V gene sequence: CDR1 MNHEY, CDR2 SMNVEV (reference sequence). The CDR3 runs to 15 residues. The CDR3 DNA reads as TGTGCCAGCAGGTACTCGGGCGTCTCCCTCTATGGCTACACCTTC. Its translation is CASRYSGVSLYGYTF.

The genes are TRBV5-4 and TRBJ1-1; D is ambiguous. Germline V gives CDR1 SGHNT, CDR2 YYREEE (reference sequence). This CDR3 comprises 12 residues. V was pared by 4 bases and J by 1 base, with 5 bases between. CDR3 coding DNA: TGTGCCAGCAGCCGCGGGAACACTGAAGCTTTCTTT. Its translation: CASSRGNTEAFF.

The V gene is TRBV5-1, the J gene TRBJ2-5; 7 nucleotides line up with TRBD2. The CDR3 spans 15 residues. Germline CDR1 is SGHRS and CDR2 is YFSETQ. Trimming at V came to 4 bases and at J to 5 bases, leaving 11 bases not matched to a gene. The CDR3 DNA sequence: TGCGCCAGCAGCCGAGCCCCCACTAGCGCGGAGACCCAGTACTTC. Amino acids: CASSRAPTSAETQYF.

CDR3 sequence (DNA): TGCGCCAGCAGTGGTTCCAATAATTCACCCCTCCACTTT. This translates into CASSGSNNSPLHF. This chain links TRBV4-3 with TRBJ1-6; D remains unclear. Germline CDR1 LGHNA, CDR2 YSLEER. Trimming removed 6 bases at V and 5 bases at J, with 8 bases between. The CDR3 is 13 amino acids.

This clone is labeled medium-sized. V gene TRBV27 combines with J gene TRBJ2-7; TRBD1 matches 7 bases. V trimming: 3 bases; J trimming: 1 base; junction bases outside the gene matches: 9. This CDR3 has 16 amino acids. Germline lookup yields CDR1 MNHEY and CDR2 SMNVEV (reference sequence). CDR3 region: CASSFSSGTVSYEQYF. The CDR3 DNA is TGTGCCAGCAGTTTTAGTTCCGGGACAGTATCCTACGAGCAGTACTTC.

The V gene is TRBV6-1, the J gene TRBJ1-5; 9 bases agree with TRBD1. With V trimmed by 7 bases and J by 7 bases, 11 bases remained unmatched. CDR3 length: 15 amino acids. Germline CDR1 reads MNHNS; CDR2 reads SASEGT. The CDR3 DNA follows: TGTGCCAGCACCACAACAGGGGGCGCCGAACAGCCCCAGCATTTT. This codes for CASTTTGGAEQPQHF.

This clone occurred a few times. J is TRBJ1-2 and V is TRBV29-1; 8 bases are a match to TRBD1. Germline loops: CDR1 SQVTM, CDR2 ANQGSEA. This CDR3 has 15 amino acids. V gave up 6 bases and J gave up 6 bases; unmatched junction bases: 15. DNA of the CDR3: TGCAGCGTAACAAGAGGAGCAGGGGGCGTGAATGGCTACACCTTC. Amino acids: CSVTRGAGGVNGYTF.

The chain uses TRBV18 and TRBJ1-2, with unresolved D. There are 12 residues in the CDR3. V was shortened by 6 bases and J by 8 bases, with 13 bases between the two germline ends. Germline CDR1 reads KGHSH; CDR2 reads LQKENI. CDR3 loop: CASSQDLWGYTF. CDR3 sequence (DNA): TGTGCCAGCTCGCAAGACCTCTGGGGCTACACCTTC.

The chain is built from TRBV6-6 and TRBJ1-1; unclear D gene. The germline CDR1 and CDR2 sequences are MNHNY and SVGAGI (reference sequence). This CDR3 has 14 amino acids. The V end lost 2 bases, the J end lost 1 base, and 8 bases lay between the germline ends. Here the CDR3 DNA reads TGTGCCAGCAGTTACGGACGGAAGAACACTGAAGCTTTCTTT. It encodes CASSYGRKNTEAFF.

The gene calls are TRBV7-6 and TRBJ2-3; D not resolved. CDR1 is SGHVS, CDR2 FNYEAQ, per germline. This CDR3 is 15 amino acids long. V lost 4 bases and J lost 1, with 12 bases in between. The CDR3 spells CASSSQGRRTDTQYF. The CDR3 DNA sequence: TGTGCCAGCAGCTCTCAAGGTAGGCGCACAGATACGCAGTATTTT.

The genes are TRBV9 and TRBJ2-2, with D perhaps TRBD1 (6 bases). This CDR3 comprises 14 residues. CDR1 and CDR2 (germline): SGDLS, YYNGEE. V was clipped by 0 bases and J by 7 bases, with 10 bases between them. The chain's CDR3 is CASSVEQGIGELFF. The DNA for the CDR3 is TGTGCCAGCAGCGTAGAACAGGGCATCGGGGAGCTGTTTTTT.

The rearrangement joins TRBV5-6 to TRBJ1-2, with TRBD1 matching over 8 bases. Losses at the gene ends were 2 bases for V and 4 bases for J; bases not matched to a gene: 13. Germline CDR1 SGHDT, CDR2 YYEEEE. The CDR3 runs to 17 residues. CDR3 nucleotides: TGTGCCAGCAGCTTAGACCCGAGCAGGGGGCCACCCTATGGCTACACCTTC. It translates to CASSLDPSRGPPYGYTF. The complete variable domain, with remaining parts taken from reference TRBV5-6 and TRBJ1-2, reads DAGVTQSPTHLIKTRGQQVTLRCSPKSGHDTVSWYQQALGQGPQFIFQYYEEEERQRGNFPDRFSGHQFPNYSSELNVNALLLGDSALYLCASSLDPSRGPPYGYTFGSGTRLTVV.

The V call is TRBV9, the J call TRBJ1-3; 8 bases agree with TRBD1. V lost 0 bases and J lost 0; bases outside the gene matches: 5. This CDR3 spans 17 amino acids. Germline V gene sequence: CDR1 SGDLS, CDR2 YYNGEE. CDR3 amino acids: CASSVGGTGHSGNTIYF. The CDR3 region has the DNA TGTGCCAGCAGCGTAGGAGGGACAGGCCACTCTGGAAACACCATATATTTT.

CDR3 bases: TGCGCCAGCAGCTTCCGGGACAGCACAGATACGCAGTATTTT. This sequence encodes CASSFRDSTDTQYF. V gene TRBV5-1 combines with J gene TRBJ2-3; D could derive from TRBD1 or TRBD2 (5 bases each). The V end lost 2 bases, the J end lost 0 bases, and 7 bases lay between the germline ends. Germline CDR1 and CDR2: SGHRS and YFSETQ. The CDR3 is 14 amino acids.